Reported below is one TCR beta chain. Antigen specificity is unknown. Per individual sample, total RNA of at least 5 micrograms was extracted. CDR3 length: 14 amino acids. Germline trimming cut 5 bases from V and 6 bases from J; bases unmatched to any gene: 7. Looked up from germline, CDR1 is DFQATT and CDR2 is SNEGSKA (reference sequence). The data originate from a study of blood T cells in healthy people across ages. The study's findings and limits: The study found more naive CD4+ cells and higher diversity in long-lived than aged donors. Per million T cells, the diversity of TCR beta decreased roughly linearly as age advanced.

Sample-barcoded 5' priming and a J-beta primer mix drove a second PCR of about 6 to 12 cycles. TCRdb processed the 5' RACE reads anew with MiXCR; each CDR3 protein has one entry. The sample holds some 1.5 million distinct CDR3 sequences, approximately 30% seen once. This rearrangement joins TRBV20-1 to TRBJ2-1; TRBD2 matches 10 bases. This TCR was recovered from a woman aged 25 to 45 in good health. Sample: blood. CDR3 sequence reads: CSAARSGRANEQFF. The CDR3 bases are TGCAGTGCTGCACGCAGCGGGAGGGCCAATGAGCAGTTCTTC.